The 11 T cell receptor beta chains reported below all come from one sample, sequenced in a study of monozygotic twins with inflammatory bowel disease (dated by TCRdb to between 2018 and 2021). The receptor library was made with 5' RACE. The run used an Illumina HiSeq 2500. TCRdb reprocessed the reads and assigns one entry to each CDR3 protein sequence, leaving out DNA. The record for this sample contains about 110,000 distinct CDR3 sequences. The top ten clones comprise over 10% of the sample. The sample was blood. Receptors were obtained from a human donor with ulcerative colitis or Crohn's disease, or a healthy co-twin of an affected twin (not recorded which).

V gene TRBV28 combines with J gene TRBJ1-2; TCRdb's D gene call, TRBD1, goes unchecked for lack of DNA. Germline V gene lookup returns CDR1 MDHEN and CDR2 SYDVKM. The length of the CDR3 is 17 residues. CDR3 residues: CASSYYRGQESLDGYTF.

The V gene is TRBV7-9, the J gene TRBJ2-7; TCRdb's D gene call, TRBD2, goes unchecked for lack of DNA. CDR1 is SEHNR, CDR2 FQNEAQ, per germline (reference sequence). This CDR3 has 14 residues. CDR3 in amino acids: CASGEDRISYEQYF.

V usage is TRBV27 and J usage is TRBJ1-2. This CDR3 has 13 amino acids. Germline CDR1 and CDR2: MNHEY and SMNVEV (reference sequence). CDR3: CASRPLGTLGYTF.

The J gene is TRBJ2-3, the V gene TRBV5-6; TCRdb names TRBD2, which stays unverified in the absence of DNA. Germline CDR1 reads SGHDT; CDR2 reads YYEEEE. The CDR3 has 16 residues. The CDR3: CATRRRLAAPTDTQYF.

The chain joins TRBV28 to TRBJ1-4. The CDR3 extends over 16 amino acids. The germline gives CDR1 MDHEN, CDR2 SYDVKM. CDR3 protein: CASSRYSLERVEKLFF.

The chain couples TRBV20-1 to TRBJ1-2; as DNA is missing, the TRBD1 call by TCRdb cannot be tested. From germline, CDR1 is DFQATT and CDR2 SNEGSKA (reference sequence). CDR3 length equals 12 residues. CDR3 sequence: CSAETDFYGYTF.

The chain carries TRBV2 and TRBJ1-2; TCRdb indicates TRBD1, and absent DNA this call remains unverified. CDR3 size: 15 residues. Per germline, CDR1 SNHLY and CDR2 FYNNEI. The CDR3 region is CASTQAGGRGYGYTF. Full variable domain (outside the CDR3, taken from reference TRBV2 and TRBJ1-2): EPEVTQTPSHQVTQMGQEVILRCVPISNHLYFYWYRQILGQKVEFLVSFYNNEISEKSEIFDDQFSVERPDGSNFTLKIRSTKLEDSAMYFCASTQAGGRGYGYTFGSGTRLTVV.

The rearrangement links TRBV7-2 to TRBJ1-1; TCRdb's D call of TRBD1 is untestable without DNA. Germline loops: CDR1 SGHTA, CDR2 FQGNSA. The CDR3 extends over 15 amino acids. CDR3 sequence reads: CASSFHGTVNTEAFF.

V is TRBV5-1 and J is TRBJ2-3. The CDR3 extends over 11 amino acids. Per germline, CDR1 SGHRS and CDR2 YFSETQ. The CDR3 spells CASEDTDTQYF. The entire variable domain, with the rest obtained from reference TRBV5-1 and TRBJ2-3, is as follows: KAGVTQTPRYLIKTRGQQVTLSCSPISGHRSVSWYQQTPGQGLQFLFEYFSETQRNKGNFPGRFSGRQFSNSRSEMNVSTLELGDSALYLCASEDTDTQYFGPGTRLTVL.

The V gene is TRBV28, the J gene TRBJ2-2; there is no DNA to check the TCRdb D call of TRBD1. CDR3 size: 15 residues. Germline V gene data show CDR1 as MDHEN and CDR2 as SYDVKM. The CDR3 sequence: CASSSQGRGAGELFF.

The V call is TRBV5-1, the J call TRBJ2-1; TCRdb reports TRBD2, a call that lacks DNA to check it against. CDR3 length equals 16 residues. The germline gives CDR1 SGHRS, CDR2 YFSETQ. The CDR3 region is CASSLLTSGGGHEQFF.